This is a list of T cell receptor beta chains from one sample in a study of chemoradiotherapy in HPV16-positive cancers. Measured with immunoSEQ multiplex PCR; TCRdb has only the in-frame clones, and not every one. The sample has more than 1,000 clones, over 70% seen once; the top ten hold roughly 4.3%. The sequenced sample was tumor tissue, obtained from a patient who underwent chemoradiotherapy. These receptors were collected from a human donor with HPV-associated anogenital cancer. Both conserved end residues are part of each CDR3. The order of the fields is clone size, D gene, J gene, V gene, CDR3 length, CDR3 protein, CDR3 DNA. A D gene is named only where the DNA matches it firmly. Only some rows state a clone size, as once, few, many or a class for expanded clones.

abundance: -
d_gene: TRBD1
j_gene: TRBJ2-3
v_gene: TRBV13
len: 15
CDR3aa: CASSLRQGASDTQYF
CDR3nt: TGTGCCAGCAGCTTAAGACAGGGGGCGTCAGATACGCAGTATTTT

abundance: -
d_gene: -
j_gene: TRBJ2-1
v_gene: TRBV11-1
len: 13
CDR3aa: CASSSDRTPEQFF
CDR3nt: TGTGCCAGCAGCTCCGACAGAACACCTGAGCAGTTCTTC

abundance: -
d_gene: TRBD2
j_gene: TRBJ2-3
v_gene: TRBV5-1
len: 17
CDR3aa: CASSLRSSGGGTDTQYF
CDR3nt: TGCGCCAGCAGCTTAAGGTCTAGCGGGGGGGGCACAGATACGCAGTATTTT

abundance: -
d_gene: -
j_gene: TRBJ1-1
v_gene: TRBV7-6
len: 14
CDR3aa: CASSLARGADEAFF
CDR3nt: TGTGCCAGCAGCTTAGCCCGGGGGGCGGATGAAGCTTTCTTT

abundance: -
d_gene: -
j_gene: TRBJ1-3
v_gene: TRBV7-6
len: 13
CDR3aa: CASSPRSGNTIYF
CDR3nt: TGTGCCAGCAGTCCACGATCTGGAAACACCATATATTTT

abundance: -
d_gene: TRBD2
j_gene: TRBJ2-3
v_gene: TRBV5-1
len: 16
CDR3aa: CASSTGLAGGPDTQYF
CDR3nt: TGCGCCAGCAGCACGGGACTAGCGGGGGGGCCGGATACGCAGTATTTT

abundance: -
d_gene: -
j_gene: TRBJ2-5
v_gene: TRBV7-3
len: 13
CDR3aa: CASSLYSEGTQYF
CDR3nt: TGTGCCAGCAGCTTGTACAGCGAGGGGACCCAGTACTTC

abundance: -
d_gene: TRBD1
j_gene: TRBJ2-7
v_gene: TRBV10-2
len: 13
CDR3aa: CASSRQGAYEQYF
CDR3nt: TGCGCCAGCAGCCGACAGGGGGCATACGAGCAGTACTTC

abundance: -
d_gene: -
j_gene: TRBJ1-2
v_gene: TRBV20-1
len: 11
CDR3aa: CSPRELDGYTF
CDR3nt: TGCAGCCCCCGAGAGTTAGATGGCTACACCTTC

abundance: -
d_gene: -
j_gene: TRBJ2-3
v_gene: TRBV18
len: 15
CDR3aa: CASSLPELHTDTQYF
CDR3nt: TGTGCCAGCTCACTCCCGGAACTACACACAGATACGCAGTATTTT

abundance: -
d_gene: -
j_gene: TRBJ2-1
v_gene: TRBV5-1
len: 12
CDR3aa: CASSLDLDEQFF
CDR3nt: TGCGCCAGCAGCTTGGATCTGGATGAGCAGTTCTTC

abundance: -
d_gene: -
j_gene: TRBJ1-1
v_gene: TRBV5-4
len: 15
CDR3aa: CASSPTSGMNTEAFF
CDR3nt: TGTGCCAGCAGCCCGACAAGCGGGATGAACACTGAAGCTTTCTTT

abundance: -
d_gene: -
j_gene: TRBJ2-2
v_gene: TRBV10-3
len: 14
CDR3aa: CAMGRGPNTGELFF
CDR3nt: TGTGCCATGGGTAGGGGTCCCAACACCGGGGAGCTGTTTTTT

abundance: -
d_gene: -
j_gene: TRBJ1-1
v_gene: TRBV5-1
len: 13
CDR3aa: CASSLLGQTEAFF
CDR3nt: TGCGCCAGCAGCTTGCTCGGCCAAACTGAAGCTTTCTTT

abundance: -
d_gene: -
j_gene: TRBJ2-1
v_gene: TRBV7-3
len: 12
CDR3aa: CASSSSGGEQFF
CDR3nt: TGTGCCAGCAGCTCGAGCGGAGGTGAGCAGTTCTTC

abundance: -
d_gene: -
j_gene: TRBJ1-1
v_gene: TRBV10-3
len: 12
CDR3aa: CAIQGLNTEAFF
CDR3nt: TGTGCCATCCAGGGCTTGAACACTGAAGCTTTCTTT

abundance: -
d_gene: -
j_gene: TRBJ1-5
v_gene: TRBV19
len: 16
CDR3aa: CASSIGGSVGNQPQHF
CDR3nt: TGTGCCAGTAGTATCGGGGGAAGCGTCGGCAATCAGCCCCAGCATTTT

abundance: few
d_gene: TRBD1
j_gene: TRBJ1-2
v_gene: TRBV30
len: 11
CDR3aa: CAWGQGASYTF
CDR3nt: TGTGCCTGGGGACAGGGGGCCAGCTACACCTTC

abundance: -
d_gene: -
j_gene: TRBJ1-1
v_gene: TRBV29-1
len: 14
CDR3aa: CSVEEIAGSTEAFF
CDR3nt: TGCAGCGTTGAAGAGATCGCGGGATCGACTGAAGCTTTCTTT

abundance: -
d_gene: -
j_gene: TRBJ1-1
v_gene: TRBV2
len: 13
CDR3aa: CASRGGLNTEAFF
CDR3nt: TGTGCCAGCAGGGGGGGCTTGAACACTGAAGCTTTCTTT

abundance: -
d_gene: -
j_gene: TRBJ2-7
v_gene: TRBV12-5
len: 16
CDR3aa: CASGLPPQILSYEQYF
CDR3nt: TGTGCTAGTGGGCTGCCGCCCCAAATTCTATCCTACGAGCAGTACTTC

abundance: -
d_gene: TRBD1
j_gene: TRBJ1-1
v_gene: TRBV19
len: 16
CDR3aa: CASSIGGTGVNTEAFF
CDR3nt: TGTGCCAGTAGTATAGGAGGGACAGGGGTGAACACTGAAGCTTTCTTT

abundance: -
d_gene: TRBD2
j_gene: TRBJ2-2
v_gene: TRBV5-1
len: 16
CDR3aa: CASSPLAGQSSGELFF
CDR3nt: TGCGCCAGCAGCCCCCTAGCGGGGCAGTCTTCCGGGGAGCTGTTTTTT

abundance: -
d_gene: TRBD1
j_gene: TRBJ1-2
v_gene: TRBV7-8
len: 15
CDR3aa: CASSLFGTGGYGYTF
CDR3nt: TGTGCCAGCAGCCTCTTTGGGACAGGAGGATACGGCTACACCTTC

abundance: -
d_gene: TRBD1
j_gene: TRBJ1-4
v_gene: TRBV28
len: 17
CDR3aa: CASSTRDRGPLGEKLFF
CDR3nt: TGTGCCAGCAGTACACGGGACAGGGGGCCTCTGGGTGAAAAACTGTTTTTT

abundance: few
d_gene: -
j_gene: TRBJ1-6
v_gene: TRBV7-3
len: 14
CDR3aa: CASSHGTANSPLHF
CDR3nt: TGTGCCAGCAGCCACGGGACGGCGAATTCACCCCTCCACTTT

abundance: -
d_gene: -
j_gene: TRBJ2-2
v_gene: TRBV29-1
len: 15
CDR3aa: CSVPGVGGFTGELFF
CDR3nt: TGCAGCGTCCCTGGGGTGGGGGGTTTCACCGGGGAGCTGTTTTTT

abundance: -
d_gene: -
j_gene: TRBJ1-5
v_gene: TRBV6-1
len: 14
CDR3aa: CASSEVSWNQPQHF
CDR3nt: TGTGCCAGCAGTGAAGTCAGCTGGAATCAGCCCCAGCATTTT

abundance: -
d_gene: -
j_gene: TRBJ2-5
v_gene: TRBV5-4
len: 11
CDR3aa: CASSLEETQYF
CDR3nt: TGTGCCAGCAGCTTGGAGGAGACCCAGTACTTC